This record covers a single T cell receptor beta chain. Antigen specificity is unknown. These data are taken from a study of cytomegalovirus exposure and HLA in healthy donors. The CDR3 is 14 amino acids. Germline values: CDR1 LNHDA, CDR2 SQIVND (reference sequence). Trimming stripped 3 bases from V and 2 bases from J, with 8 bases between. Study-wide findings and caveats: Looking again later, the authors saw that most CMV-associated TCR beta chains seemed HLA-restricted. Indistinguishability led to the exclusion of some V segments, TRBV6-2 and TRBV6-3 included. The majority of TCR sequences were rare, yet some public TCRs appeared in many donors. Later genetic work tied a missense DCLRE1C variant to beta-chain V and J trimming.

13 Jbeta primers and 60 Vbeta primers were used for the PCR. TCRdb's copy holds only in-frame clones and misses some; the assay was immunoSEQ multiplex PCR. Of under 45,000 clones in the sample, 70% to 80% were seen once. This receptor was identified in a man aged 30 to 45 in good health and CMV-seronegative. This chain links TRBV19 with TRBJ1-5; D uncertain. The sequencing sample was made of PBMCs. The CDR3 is CASSITSGNQPQHF. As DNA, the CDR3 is TGTGCCAGTAGTATTACGTCAGGCAATCAGCCCCAGCATTTT.